This TCR beta chain was identified in a study of CD8+ T cells in alopecia areata. Findings and limits, study-wide: Scalp clonality decreased significantly with tofacitinib, and so did expanded CD8+ clones among the top 100. For lesional scalp, especially alopecia totalis/universalis, clonality was higher than in normal scalp.

The sample holds a few counts of this clone. Its specificity is not known. Looked up from germline, CDR1 is SEHNR and CDR2 is FQNEAQ (reference sequence). CDR3 length: 11 amino acids. V lost 5 bases, J lost 11 bases, and 10 bases lay in between. Treatment specified: oral pan-JAK inhibitor, 5-10 mg twice daily. The researchers isolated CD4+ and CD8+ T cells from PBMCs by sorting. As the sequencing template, cDNA was produced by extracting RNA and reverse transcribing it. Sequenced by immunoSEQ multiplex PCR; TCRdb stores in-frame clones only, minus some. The sample lists a few hundred thousand clones; roughly 56% were seen once.

This TCR was recovered from a human donor with alopecia areata. The chain is built from TRBV7-9 and TRBJ1-5; D remains unclear. The sample here was CD4+ T cells sorted from blood, taken at week 4, from a patient treated with tofacitinib. Here the CDR3 reads CASSAEGAQHF. CDR3 sequence (DNA): TGTGCCAGCAGCGCCGAGGGAGCCCAGCATTTT.